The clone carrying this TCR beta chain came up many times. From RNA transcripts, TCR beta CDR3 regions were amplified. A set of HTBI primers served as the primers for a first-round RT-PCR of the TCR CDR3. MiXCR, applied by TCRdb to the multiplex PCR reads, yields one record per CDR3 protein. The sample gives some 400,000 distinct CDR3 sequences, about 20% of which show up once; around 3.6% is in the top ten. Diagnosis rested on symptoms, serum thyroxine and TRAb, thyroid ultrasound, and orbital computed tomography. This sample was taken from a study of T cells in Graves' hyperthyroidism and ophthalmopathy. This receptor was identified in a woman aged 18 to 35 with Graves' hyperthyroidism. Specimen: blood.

This CDR3 is CASSTTGERETQYF. The DNA of the CDR3 is TGTGCCAGCTCAACCACAGGGGAACGAGAGACCCAGTACTTC. This chain joins TRBV18 and TRBJ2-5; TRBD1 matches 7 bases. The CDR3 runs 14 residues. CDR1 is KGHSH and CDR2 is LQKENI in the germline V gene. V shed 5 bases, J shed 4 bases, and the junction held 7 bases outside the gene matches.